This TCR beta chain was observed in a study of blood T cell repertoires in COVID-19. Germline values: CDR1 WSHSY, CDR2 SAAADI. The length of the CDR3 is 11 residues. V was cut by 6 bases and J by 8 bases, with 10 bases left in between. This clone was detected only once. Assay used: immunoSEQ multiplex PCR; TCRdb lists only in-frame clones, some missing. The sample carries some 120,000 clones, around 80% recorded once. The sample taken for sequencing was peripheral blood. The sequence was obtained from a man between 65 and 80 years old with acute or convalescent COVID-19. The chain is built from TRBV10-2 and TRBJ1-2; the D is unclear. CDR3 in amino acids: CASSDLTGYTF. In DNA, the CDR3 is TGCGCCAGCAGCGACCTGACAGGCTACACCTTC.